This T cell receptor beta chain was documented in a study of OX40 agonist ivuxolimab in advanced cancers. Only in-frame clones appear in the TCRdb table, and some are missing; sequencing was by immunoSEQ multiplex PCR. The sample includes under 95,000 clones, roughly 87% of them seen just once. This CDR3 comprises 12 residues. The germline gives CDR1 WSHSY, CDR2 SAAADI. The germline V and J ends were trimmed by 10 bases and 6 bases, with 14 bases remaining between them. This TCR derives from an adult with an advanced solid tumor such as melanoma, head and neck, liver or kidney cancer. The chain has TRBV10-2 and TRBJ2-3; D is tentatively TRBD1 or TRBD2 (5 bases each). The specimen comprised CD4+ or CD8+ T cells sorted from blood, sampled in a trial of the OX40 agonist ivuxolimab. The CDR3 loop is CATGTSRDTQYF. Written as DNA, the CDR3 is TGCGCCACCGGGACCTCGCGGGATACGCAGTATTTT.